A selection of T cell receptor beta chains follows, all from one sample in a study of shared T cell receptors in the human thymus. TCRdb's copy holds only in-frame clones and misses some; the assay was immunoSEQ multiplex PCR. The sample holds about 610,000 clones; roughly 90% are singletons and the top ten take about 0.01%. This sample also appeared in a second study, on human thymus T cells.

Specimen: thymocytes. The receptors stem from a boy under two years old with a congenital heart defect. Each CDR3 is given with its conserved first and last residue. The D gene is left open where the match is weak. Clone size, where shown, is once, few, many, or a class for clones that have expanded.

d_gene: NA
v_gene: TRBV6-6
j_gene: TRBJ2-7
abundance: NA
CDR3nt: TGTGCCACCCACGCGGGGACCTCCTACGAGCAGTACTTC
CDR3aa: CATHAGTSYEQYF

d_gene: NA
v_gene: TRBV7-2
j_gene: TRBJ2-3
abundance: NA
CDR3nt: TGTGCCAGCAGCTTACTTAGCGGCAGCACAGATACGCAGTATTTT
CDR3aa: CASSLLSGSTDTQYF

d_gene: TRBD2
v_gene: TRBV5-1
j_gene: TRBJ2-3
abundance: NA
CDR3nt: TGCGCCAGCAGCTTCCCAGGGCGGGAGGGCACAGATACGCAGTATTTT
CDR3aa: CASSFPGREGTDTQYF

d_gene: TRBD1
v_gene: TRBV30
j_gene: TRBJ1-4
abundance: NA
CDR3nt: TGTGCCTGGAGTGTTGGACAGGATGAGTATGAAAAACTGTTTTTT
CDR3aa: CAWSVGQDEYEKLFF

d_gene: TRBD1
v_gene: TRBV6-5
j_gene: TRBJ2-2
abundance: NA
CDR3nt: TGTGCCAGCAGTCCCGACAGGGACCTCACCGGGGAGCTGTTTTTT
CDR3aa: CASSPDRDLTGELFF

d_gene: NA
v_gene: TRBV27
j_gene: TRBJ2-1
abundance: NA
CDR3nt: TGTGCCAGCAGAACAGGCAATGAGCAGTTCTTC
CDR3aa: CASRTGNEQFF

d_gene: TRBD2
v_gene: TRBV19
j_gene: TRBJ2-7
abundance: NA
CDR3nt: TGTGCCAGTAGTATGACTAGCGGGATGCACGAGCAGTACTTC
CDR3aa: CASSMTSGMHEQYF

d_gene: NA
v_gene: TRBV27
j_gene: TRBJ1-5
abundance: NA
CDR3nt: TGTGCCAGCAGTTTAGGGAGGGTTAATCAGCCCCAGCATTTT
CDR3aa: CASSLGRVNQPQHF

d_gene: TRBD2
v_gene: TRBV6-7
j_gene: TRBJ2-7
abundance: NA
CDR3nt: TGTGCCAGACGGGGGGGGCCTAGCGGCCTTCCTGGGCCCTACGAGCAGTACTTC
CDR3aa: CARRGGPSGLPGPYEQYF

d_gene: NA
v_gene: TRBV27
j_gene: TRBJ1-5
abundance: NA
CDR3nt: TGTGCCAGCTTCGGCAATCAGCCCCAGCATTTT
CDR3aa: CASFGNQPQHF

d_gene: TRBD1
v_gene: TRBV5-8
j_gene: TRBJ1-1
abundance: once
CDR3nt: TGTGCCAGCAGCCCCCGACGGGACAGGGCGGGCACTGAAGCTTTCTTT
CDR3aa: CASSPRRDRAGTEAFF

d_gene: TRBD2
v_gene: TRBV7-2
j_gene: TRBJ2-7
abundance: NA
CDR3nt: TGTGCCAGCAGCTTGGCACGACCTAGCGGGAGGATAGTTTACGAGCAGTACTTC
CDR3aa: CASSLARPSGRIVYEQYF

d_gene: NA
v_gene: TRBV11-3
j_gene: TRBJ2-3
abundance: NA
CDR3nt: TGTGCCAGCAGCTCTCCCCCTTTAGATACGCAGTATTTT
CDR3aa: CASSSPPLDTQYF

d_gene: TRBD2
v_gene: TRBV28
j_gene: TRBJ2-7
abundance: NA
CDR3nt: TGTGCCAGCACTCCCGAGCGGGAGTTGTCCTACGAGCAGTACTTC
CDR3aa: CASTPERELSYEQYF

d_gene: TRBD2
v_gene: TRBV19
j_gene: TRBJ2-1
abundance: NA
CDR3nt: TGTGCCAGTAGTATGGGCGGGGGACGGTACAATGAGCAGTTCTTC
CDR3aa: CASSMGGGRYNEQFF

d_gene: NA
v_gene: TRBV4-3
j_gene: TRBJ2-2
abundance: NA
CDR3nt: TGCGCCAGCAGCCAAGGGCATCCACCCGGGGAGCTGTTTTTT
CDR3aa: CASSQGHPPGELFF

d_gene: NA
v_gene: TRBV7-9
j_gene: TRBJ1-2
abundance: NA
CDR3nt: TGTGCCAGCAGCTCGGACATAGCTAACTATGGCTACACCTTC
CDR3aa: CASSSDIANYGYTF

d_gene: TRBD1
v_gene: TRBV9
j_gene: TRBJ2-3
abundance: NA
CDR3nt: TGTGCCAGCAGCGCTCTTCAACAGGGGGCGCGTGTTACGCAGTATTTT
CDR3aa: CASSALQQGARVTQYF

d_gene: NA
v_gene: TRBV6-4
j_gene: TRBJ2-5
abundance: NA
CDR3nt: TGTGCCAGCAGGGACGGGCAGCAAGAGACCCAGTACTTC
CDR3aa: CASRDGQQETQYF

d_gene: TRBD1
v_gene: TRBV5-1
j_gene: TRBJ2-5
abundance: NA
CDR3nt: TGCGCCAGCCGTCTATCCCAGGGGGTATGGGGATCACAAGAGACCCAGTACTTC
CDR3aa: CASRLSQGVWGSQETQYF

d_gene: TRBD2
v_gene: TRBV9
j_gene: TRBJ2-7
abundance: NA
CDR3nt: TGTGCCAGCAGCGTAGAGGGGACTAGCGGGAGCGTCCACGAGCAGTACTTC
CDR3aa: CASSVEGTSGSVHEQYF

d_gene: NA
v_gene: TRBV7-2
j_gene: TRBJ2-3
abundance: NA
CDR3nt: TGTGCCAGCAGCTTAGTTACACAGGGTTGGGATACGCAGTATTTT
CDR3aa: CASSLVTQGWDTQYF

d_gene: NA
v_gene: TRBV27
j_gene: TRBJ2-3
abundance: NA
CDR3nt: TGTGCCAGCAGTCCCCTCCGAGATACGCAGTATTTT
CDR3aa: CASSPLRDTQYF

d_gene: TRBD2
v_gene: TRBV2
j_gene: TRBJ2-1
abundance: NA
CDR3nt: TGTGCCAGCAGTCGTCCGGGACTAGCGGCCAATGAGCAGTTCTTC
CDR3aa: CASSRPGLAANEQFF

d_gene: TRBD2
v_gene: TRBV7-2
j_gene: TRBJ2-5
abundance: NA
CDR3nt: TGTGCCAGCAGCTTAGAAATCCCCCTAGCGGGAGTAGAGACCCAGTACTTC
CDR3aa: CASSLEIPLAGVETQYF

d_gene: NA
v_gene: TRBV28
j_gene: TRBJ1-1
abundance: NA
CDR3nt: TGTGCCAGCAGTTTACGAGGGGAAGCTTTCTTT
CDR3aa: CASSLRGEAFF

d_gene: TRBD1
v_gene: TRBV28
j_gene: TRBJ2-7
abundance: NA
CDR3nt: TGTGCCAGCACCCCCGTCCGACAGGGCAGCAGGGACGAGCAGTACTTC
CDR3aa: CASTPVRQGSRDEQYF

d_gene: TRBD2
v_gene: TRBV2
j_gene: TRBJ2-5
abundance: NA
CDR3nt: TGTGCCAGCATTGGAGGGAGGGCCGGGGGGGAGACCCAGTACTTC
CDR3aa: CASIGGRAGGETQYF

d_gene: TRBD2
v_gene: TRBV4-2
j_gene: TRBJ2-7
abundance: NA
CDR3nt: TGTGCCAGCAGCCAGGCTAGCGGGAGTTACGAGCAGTACTTC
CDR3aa: CASSQASGSYEQYF

d_gene: NA
v_gene: TRBV10-3
j_gene: TRBJ1-2
abundance: NA
CDR3nt: TGTGCCATCAGCGATTCCCTCACTGACGTTGCAGGGATGGAAGGCTACACCTTC
CDR3aa: CAISDSLTDVAGMEGYTF

d_gene: TRBD2
v_gene: TRBV7-9
j_gene: TRBJ2-1
abundance: NA
CDR3nt: TGTGCCAGCAGCTTAACGCGCCTGACTAGCCTCGGGCAGTTCTTC
CDR3aa: CASSLTRLTSLGQFF

d_gene: NA
v_gene: TRBV21-1
j_gene: TRBJ2-1
abundance: NA
CDR3nt: TGTGCCAGCAGGAAAAGGACTAGCGGTGGGGTATACAATGAGCAGTTCTTC
CDR3aa: CASRKRTSGGVYNEQFF

d_gene: TRBD1
v_gene: TRBV7-2
j_gene: TRBJ2-1
abundance: NA
CDR3nt: TGTGCCAGCAGCACAAACAGGGGGAAGGTTTACAATGAGCAGTTCTTC
CDR3aa: CASSTNRGKVYNEQFF

d_gene: TRBD1
v_gene: TRBV18
j_gene: TRBJ1-2
abundance: NA
CDR3nt: TGTGCCAGCTCCCCATGGCCGGGACAGGCTTTCTATGGCTACACCTTC
CDR3aa: CASSPWPGQAFYGYTF

d_gene: NA
v_gene: TRBV7-9
j_gene: TRBJ2-2
abundance: NA
CDR3nt: TGTGCCAGCAGCTTACCCAGGGCCGATCCCGGGGAGCTGTTTTTT
CDR3aa: CASSLPRADPGELFF

d_gene: NA
v_gene: TRBV10-1
j_gene: TRBJ1-1
abundance: NA
CDR3nt: TGCGCCAGCAATATGGGGGAGGGGAGCACTGAAGCTTTCTTT
CDR3aa: CASNMGEGSTEAFF

d_gene: TRBD1
v_gene: TRBV7-3
j_gene: TRBJ2-7
abundance: NA
CDR3nt: TGTGCCAGCAGCGCCAAACAGGGGTCACAGCAGTACTTC
CDR3aa: CASSAKQGSQQYF

d_gene: TRBD1
v_gene: TRBV11-2
j_gene: TRBJ1-2
abundance: NA
CDR3nt: TGTGCCAGCAGCTTAGTCCGAGGGACAGGGGGAATTGGGTATGGCTACACCTTC
CDR3aa: CASSLVRGTGGIGYGYTF